This T cell receptor (beta chain) was recorded in a study of blood T cells in healthy people across ages. Germline trimming cut 5 bases from V and 9 bases from J; bases unmatched to any gene: 8. This CDR3 is 15 amino acids long. From germline, CDR1 is SSHAT and CDR2 FNYEAQ (reference sequence). The use of a sample-barcoded 5' primer and a J-beta primer mix characterized a second PCR of roughly 6 to 11 cycles. TCRdb recomputed calls from the 5' RACE reads with MiXCR, one row per CDR3 protein. The table has about 1,000,000 distinct CDR3 sequences, around 45% seen once. This clonotype has a handful of counts.

V and J are TRBV7-7 and TRBJ2-1; TRBD2 matches 12 bases. The TCR sequence derives from a woman aged 55 to 70 in good health. The sequencing input was blood. CDR3 DNA sequence: TGTGCCAGCAGCCCTGCTAGCGGGAGGGCCGCTGAGCAGTTCTTC. Translated: CASSPASGRAAEQFF.